This T cell receptor beta chain was profiled in a study of cytomegalovirus exposure and HLA in healthy donors. The CDR3 loop spans 16 amino acids. The germline V gene encodes CDR1 SGHVS and CDR2 FQNEAQ. V trimming: 5 bases; J trimming: 2 bases; junction bases outside the gene matches: 11. Concerning this clone: The antigen remains unidentified.

Use of 60 Vbeta and 13 Jbeta primers characterized the PCR. Assay: immunoSEQ multiplex PCR; the TCRdb copy retains only in-frame clones and omits some. The table has 180,000 or so clones, about 80% seen once. Whereas donors were nominally healthy upon sampling, unrecorded immune exposures were probable. Study-level results: The study designated fewer than 200 TCR beta chains cytomegalovirus-associated. In a later analysis, at a false discovery rate of 0.05, under 20,000 TCR beta sequences matched HLA alleles. Generally TCR sequences proved uncommon, though certain public TCRs appeared in numerous donors.

Sequencing input: PBMCs. This sequence originates from a man aged 50-60 years in good health and CMV-seropositive. V gene TRBV7-8 combines with J gene TRBJ2-7; 8 bases map to TRBD1. DNA for the CDR3: TGTGCCAGCAGCATTAGCGGACAGGGCGTGACCTACGAGCAGTACTTC. Residues: CASSISGQGVTYEQYF.